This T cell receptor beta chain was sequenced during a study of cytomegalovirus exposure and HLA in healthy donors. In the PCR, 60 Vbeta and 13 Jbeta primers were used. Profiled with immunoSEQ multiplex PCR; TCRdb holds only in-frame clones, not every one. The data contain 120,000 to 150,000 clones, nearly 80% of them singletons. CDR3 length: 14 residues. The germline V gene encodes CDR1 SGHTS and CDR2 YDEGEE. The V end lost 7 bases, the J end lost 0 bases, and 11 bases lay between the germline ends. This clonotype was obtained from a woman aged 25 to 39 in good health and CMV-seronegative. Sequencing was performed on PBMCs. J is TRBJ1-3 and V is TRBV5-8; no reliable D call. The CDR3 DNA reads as TGTGCCAGCCGCCTGAGTGGCTCTGGAAACACCATATATTTT. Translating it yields CASRLSGSGNTIYF.